The source of this TCR beta chain is a study of T cells in Graves' hyperthyroidism and ophthalmopathy. The wider study: Staff took peripheral blood when the initial diagnosis was made, before any treatment began. Study results and limitations: Blood also held most thyroid clonotypes expanded beyond 0.001.

Fresh 10 ml peripheral blood yielded PBMCs. This clonotype was detected a few times. Its cognate antigen is unknown. There were TCR beta CDR3 regions amplified from RNA transcripts. RT-PCR in the first round (using the HTBI primer set) targeted the TCR CDR3. TCRdb re-analysed the multiplex PCR reads in MiXCR, keeping a single row per CDR3 protein. The table lists approximately 480,000 distinct CDR3 sequences, about 20% of them singletons. The V end was cut by 0 bases, the J end by 7 bases, with 7 bases between. CDR1 and CDR2 (germline): LGHNA, YNFKEQ. The CDR3 extends over 14 amino acids. The chain combines TRBV4-2 with TRBJ1-6; D is ambiguous. The material sequenced was blood. The receptor's source is a man aged 18 to 30 with Graves' hyperthyroidism. CDR3 coding DNA: TGTGCCAGCAGCCAAGAAGGTGAAAATTCACCCCTCCACTTT. This gives the protein CASSQEGENSPLHF.